The rows below give T cell receptor beta chains drawn from one sample of a study of response to subunit inactivated influenza vaccine. TCRdb reanalysed the RT-PCR reads using MiXCR and keeps one entry per CDR3 protein. The sample has more than 450,000 distinct CDR3 sequences, 12% seen once. The specimen comprised PBMCs from blood, sampled on the day of vaccination. The source of these receptors is a man aged 45-60 years who received an inactivated influenza vaccine. Each CDR3 is given without its conserved first and last residue. Clone size is stated in some rows and not others, as once, few, many or a class when expanded.

V: TRBV27
size: few
J: TRBJ2-7
CDR3: ASSLTASGTSRSYEQY

V: TRBV4-1
size: NA
J: TRBJ2-2
CDR3: ASSTRPRTGGSNGELF

V: TRBV7-8
size: NA
J: TRBJ2-2
CDR3: ASSLLAGGVNTGELF

V: TRBV7-9
size: few
J: TRBJ2-1
CDR3: ASSYKGGGSNEQF

V: TRBV30
size: NA
J: TRBJ1-5
CDR3: AWSPGWAQPQH

V: TRBV20-1
size: few
J: TRBJ1-1
CDR3: SANDGVNTEAF

V: TRBV6-2/TRBV6-3
size: many
J: TRBJ1-1
CDR3: ASKLSANTEAF

V: TRBV5-1
size: few
J: TRBJ2-7
CDR3: ASRLAFRASVYEQY

V: TRBV11-3
size: NA
J: TRBJ2-3
CDR3: ASAPGWREKTDTQY

V: TRBV18
size: NA
J: TRBJ1-5
CDR3: ASSPGTDGNQPQH

V: TRBV4-1
size: many
J: TRBJ2-7
CDR3: ASSQLDRFYEQY

V: TRBV7-2
size: NA
J: TRBJ2-1
CDR3: ASSNFPTSGGYNEQF

V: TRBV4-3
size: few
J: TRBJ2-7
CDR3: ASSQVAGAYEQY

V: TRBV7-9
size: NA
J: TRBJ2-5
CDR3: ASTFLSGKETQY

V: TRBV5-1
size: many
J: TRBJ2-3
CDR3: ASSLVGDTQY

V: TRBV11-2
size: many
J: TRBJ2-1
CDR3: ASSWTSGRAAYNEQF

V: TRBV5-1
size: NA
J: TRBJ1-2
CDR3: ASSPEGIGGYT

V: TRBV9
size: few
J: TRBJ2-7
CDR3: ASSVEAYWSYEQY